This T cell receptor beta chain was captured by sequencing in a study of OX40 agonist ivuxolimab in advanced cancers. Study in general: Dose-escalation subjects each had hepatocellular carcinoma, melanoma, renal cell or head and neck cancer.

Germline V CDR1 and CDR2: SNHLY, FYNNEI. The length of the CDR3 is 16 residues. V was clipped by 3 bases and J by 7 bases; unmatched bases: 14. Study results and caveats: At 0.1 to 3.0 mg/kg, clonal expansion of CD4+ and CD8+ blood T cells had occurred by week 6. Expanded peripheral T cells had an undetermined antigen specificity.

As for this clone: Its target is not known.

This table comes from immunoSEQ multiplex PCR, and its TCRdb copy is limited to in-frame clones, with some not included. The sample gives approximately 70,000 clones, 90% to 95% of which show up once; 15% to 19% is in the top ten. The input for sequencing was CD4+ or CD8+ T cells sorted from blood, taken in a trial of the OX40 agonist ivuxolimab. The rearrangement uses TRBV2 and TRBJ2-7, with 8 nucleotides matching TRBD2. The TCR was taken from an adult with an advanced solid tumor such as melanoma, head and neck, liver or kidney cancer. This CDR3 reads CASSESPGLGTREQYF. CDR3 DNA sequence: TGTGCCAGCAGTGAGTCCCCGGGACTAGGAACCAGGGAGCAGTACTTC.